The sequence of this T cell receptor (beta chain) was determined in a study of CD8 T cells in Susac syndrome (dated by TCRdb to the late 2010s). As for the study more broadly: Whether CD8+ T cell activation and differentiation in Susac syndrome was antigen driven was tested using repertoire sequencing. The clonality of the CD8+ T cell repertoire was compared across about 12 healthy donors, some 14 Susac syndrome patients and around 16 multiple sclerosis patients.

Peripheral blood CD8+ and CD4+ T cells from healthy donors, Susac syndrome patients and multiple sclerosis patients were profiled using high-throughput TCR beta sequencing. The multiple sclerosis controls were treatment-naive patients whose relapsing-remitting disease, either stable or active, fulfilled the revised McDonald criteria. Bulk CD8+ and CD4+ T cells were purified by magnetic negative isolation, whereas CD8+ TEMRA cells were enriched by FACS. Blood was collected in EDTA tubes and processed within 24 hours, with PBMCs isolated through density gradient centrifugation. PBMCs destined for TCR sequencing were cryopreserved in liquid nitrogen and later thawed in a 37 °C water bath. Purity of sorted or isolated CD4+, CD8+ and CD8+ TEMRA cells was at least 90%. About this clonotype: The target of this receptor is not known. No base quality values were provided; no much bigger clone lies one nucleotide off.

RNA was extracted with the RNeasy kit and roughly 0.45 to 1 ug was reverse transcribed using random hexamers. The immunoSEQ multiplex PCR assay, covering 54 Vbeta and 13 Jbeta segments, was used to amplify TCR beta CDR3 regions. PCR amplification bias was corrected using a synthetic template baseline for primer optimization and computational correction. In the paper's pipeline: Reads were annotated to V, D and J genes per IMGT and analyzed with immunoSEQ Analyzer, keeping only productive sequences. Clonality was calculated as one minus the Shannon entropy normalized by log2 of the number of productive unique sequences. Public and private clones were assessed among the 100 most prevalent clones of each patient and control. Clones were defined as Susac-specific when absent from the healthy and MS cohorts, from roughly 1,000 published viral clones and from other ImmuneACCESS disease sequences. The public reads were quality trimmed at Q25 with fastp and then assembled into clones with MiXCR by TCRdb, keeping productive beta chains. Each CDR3 protein appears once, grouped with its most common genes and DNA. It is TCRdb's table, rather than the study itself, that gives the V and J calls and clone size. The table for this sample lists about 150,000 distinct CDR3 sequences; less than 97% of them were counted only once. The leading ten clones occupy 0.14% to 0.15% of the sample.

V loses 3 bases of germline sequence and J loses 6 bases, and the interval between the two ends is 15 bases. The CDR3 covers 14 residues, taking in both the cysteine and the phenylalanine. The DNA shown is the 42-base CDR3, in frame from base 1. Sequences LGHNT (CDR1) and FRNRAP (CDR2) are obtained from the germline V gene. General findings and caveats noted by the study authors: The study acknowledged that relatively few individuals were included in the TCR sequencing and HLA analysis.

This clonotype was sampled from a human donor with multiple sclerosis. The V and J genes are TRBV12-5 and TRBJ2-7, with the D gene not clear enough to name. Sequenced material: CD8+ T cells from PBMCs. The CDR3 region: CASGFLSPITEQYF. The bases read TGTGCTAGTGGTTTCCTGTCTCCTATAACCGAGCAGTACTTC. With the portions outside the CDR3 filled from the reference TRBV12-5 and TRBJ2-7 genes, the complete variable region becomes DARVTQTPRHKVTEMGQEVTMRCQPILGHNTVFWYRQTMMQGLELLAYFRNRAPLDDSGMPKDRFSAEMPDATLATLKIQPSEPRDSAVYFCASGFLSPITEQYFGPGTRLTVT.